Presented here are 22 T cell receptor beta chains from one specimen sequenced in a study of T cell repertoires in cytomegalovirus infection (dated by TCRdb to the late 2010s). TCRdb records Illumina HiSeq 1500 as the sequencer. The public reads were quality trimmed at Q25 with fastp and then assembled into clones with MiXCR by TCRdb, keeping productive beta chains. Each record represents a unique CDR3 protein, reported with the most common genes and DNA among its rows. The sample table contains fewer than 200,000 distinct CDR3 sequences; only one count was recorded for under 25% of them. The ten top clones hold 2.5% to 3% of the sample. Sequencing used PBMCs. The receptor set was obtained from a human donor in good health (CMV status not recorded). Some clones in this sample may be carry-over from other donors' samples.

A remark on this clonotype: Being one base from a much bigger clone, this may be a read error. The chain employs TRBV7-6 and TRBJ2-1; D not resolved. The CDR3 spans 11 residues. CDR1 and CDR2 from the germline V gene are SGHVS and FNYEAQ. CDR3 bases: TGTGCCTGCAGCTTAGCAAGTGAGCAGTTCTTC. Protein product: CACSLASEQFF.

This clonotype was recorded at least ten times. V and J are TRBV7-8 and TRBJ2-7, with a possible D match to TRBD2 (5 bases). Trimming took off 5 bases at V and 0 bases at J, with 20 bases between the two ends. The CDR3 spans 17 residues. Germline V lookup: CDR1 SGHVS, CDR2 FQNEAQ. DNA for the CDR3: TGTGCCAGCAGCACAGAGAATATTGGACTCAGCTCCTACGAGCAGTACTTC. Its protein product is CASSTENIGLSSYEQYF.

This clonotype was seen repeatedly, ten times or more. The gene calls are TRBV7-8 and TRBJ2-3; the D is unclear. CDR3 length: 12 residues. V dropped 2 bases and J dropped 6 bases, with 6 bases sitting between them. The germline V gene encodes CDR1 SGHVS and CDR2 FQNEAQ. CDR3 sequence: CASSLNPDTQYF. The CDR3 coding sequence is TGTGCCAGCAGCTTAAATCCGGATACGCAGTATTTT.

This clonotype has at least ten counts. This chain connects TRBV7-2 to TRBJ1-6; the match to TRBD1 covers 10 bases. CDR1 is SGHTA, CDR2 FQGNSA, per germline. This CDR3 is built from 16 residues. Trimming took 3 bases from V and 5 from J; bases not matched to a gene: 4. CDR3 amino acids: CASSLRTGGNNSPLHF. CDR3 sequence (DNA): TGTGCCAGCAGCTTGAGGACAGGGGGTAATAATTCACCCCTCCACTTT.

CDR3 nucleotide sequence: TGTGCCAGCAGCCCCTCGATTTTGAATGAGCAGTTCTTC. Its translation: CASSPSILNEQFF. V gene TRBV7-2 combines with J gene TRBJ2-1; D is unclear. Germline V CDR1 and CDR2: SGHTA, FQGNSA. The V and J ends lost 5 bases and 7 bases respectively, with 12 bases between them. The length of the CDR3 is 13 residues. Filled out from reference TRBV7-2 and TRBJ2-1, the complete variable domain reads GAGVSQSPSNKVTEKGKDVELRCDPISGHTALYWYRQSLGQGLEFLIYFQGNSAPDKSGLPSDRFSAERTGGSVSTLTIQRTQQEDSAVYLCASSPSILNEQFFGPGTRLTVL.

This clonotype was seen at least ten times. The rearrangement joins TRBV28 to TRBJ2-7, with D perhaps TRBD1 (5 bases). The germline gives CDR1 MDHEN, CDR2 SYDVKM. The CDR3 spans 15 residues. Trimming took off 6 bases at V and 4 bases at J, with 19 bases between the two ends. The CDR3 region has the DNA TGTGCCAGCAGACCTCACCGACAGTCTAGGTACGAGCAGTACTTC. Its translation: CASRPHRQSRYEQYF.

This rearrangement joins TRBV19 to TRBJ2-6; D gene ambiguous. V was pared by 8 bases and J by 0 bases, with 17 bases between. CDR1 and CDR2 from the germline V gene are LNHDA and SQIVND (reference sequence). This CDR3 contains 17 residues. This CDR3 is CASGVRVGSSGANVLTF. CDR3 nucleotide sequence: TGTGCCAGTGGGGTTAGGGTAGGTTCCTCTGGGGCCAACGTCCTGACTTTC. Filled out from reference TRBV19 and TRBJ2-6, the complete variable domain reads DGGITQSPKYLFRKEGQNVTLSCEQNLNHDAMYWYRQDPGQGLRLIYYSQIVNDFQKGDIAEGYSVSREKKESFPLTVTSAQKNPTAFYLCASGVRVGSSGANVLTFGAGSRLTVL.

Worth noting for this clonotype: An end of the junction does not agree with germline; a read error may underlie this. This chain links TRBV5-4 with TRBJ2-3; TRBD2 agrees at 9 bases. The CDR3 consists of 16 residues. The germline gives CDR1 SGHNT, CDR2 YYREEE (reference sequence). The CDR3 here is CASRPGAGGRPDSQYF. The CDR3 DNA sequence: TGTGCCAGCAGACCTGGCGCGGGGGGGCGGCCAGATTCGCAGTATTTT.

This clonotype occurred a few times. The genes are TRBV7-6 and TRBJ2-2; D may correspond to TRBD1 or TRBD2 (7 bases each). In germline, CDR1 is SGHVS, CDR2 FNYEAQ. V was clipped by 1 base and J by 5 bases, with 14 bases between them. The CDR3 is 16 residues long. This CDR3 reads CASSLEAGQTTGELFF. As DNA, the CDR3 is TGTGCCAGCAGCTTAGAAGCGGGACAGACTACCGGGGAGCTGTTTTTT.

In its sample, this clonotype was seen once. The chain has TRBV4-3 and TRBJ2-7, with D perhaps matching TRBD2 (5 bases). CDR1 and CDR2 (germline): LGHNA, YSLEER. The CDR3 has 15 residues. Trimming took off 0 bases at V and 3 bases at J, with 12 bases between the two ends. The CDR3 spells CASSQERSAGYEQYF. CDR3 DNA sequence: TGCGCCAGCAGCCAAGAACGGAGTGCGGGCTACGAGCAGTACTTC.

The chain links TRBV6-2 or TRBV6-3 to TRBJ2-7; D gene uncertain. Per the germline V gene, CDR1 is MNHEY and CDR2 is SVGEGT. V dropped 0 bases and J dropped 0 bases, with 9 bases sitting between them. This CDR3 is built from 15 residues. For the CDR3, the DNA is TGTGCCAGCAGTTACTCGCAGATATCCTCCTACGAGCAGTACTTC. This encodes CASSYSQISSYEQYF.

The CDR3 is CSAPGQGAHGYTF. CDR3 nucleotide sequence: TGCAGTGCCCCGGGACAGGGAGCCCATGGCTACACCTTC. The rearrangement links TRBV20-1 to TRBJ1-2; 9 bases match TRBD1. CDR1 and CDR2 from the germline V gene are DFQATT and SNEGSKA (reference sequence). The CDR3 consists of 13 residues. The trim removed 6 bases at V and 6 bases at J, leaving 8 bases unmatched.

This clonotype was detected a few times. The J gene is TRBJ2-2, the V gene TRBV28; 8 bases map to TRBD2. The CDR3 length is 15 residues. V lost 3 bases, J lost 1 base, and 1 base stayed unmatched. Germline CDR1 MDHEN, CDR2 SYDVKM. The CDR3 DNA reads TGTGCCAGCAGTTTTGCGGGAGGGAACACCGGGGAGCTGTTTTTT. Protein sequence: CASSFAGGNTGELFF.

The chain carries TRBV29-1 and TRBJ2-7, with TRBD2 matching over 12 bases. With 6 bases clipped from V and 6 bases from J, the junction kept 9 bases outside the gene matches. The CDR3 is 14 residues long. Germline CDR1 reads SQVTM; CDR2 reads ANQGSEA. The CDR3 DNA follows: TGCAGCGTAAGAAGGACTAGCGGGACTGGCGAGCAGTACTTC. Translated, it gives CSVRRTSGTGEQYF.

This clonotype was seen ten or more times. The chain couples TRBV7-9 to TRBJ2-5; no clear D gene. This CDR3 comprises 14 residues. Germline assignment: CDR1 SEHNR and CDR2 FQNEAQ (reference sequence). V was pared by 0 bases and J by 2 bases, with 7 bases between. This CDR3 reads CASSLALEQETQYF. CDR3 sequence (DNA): TGTGCCAGCAGCTTAGCGCTGGAGCAAGAGACCCAGTACTTC.

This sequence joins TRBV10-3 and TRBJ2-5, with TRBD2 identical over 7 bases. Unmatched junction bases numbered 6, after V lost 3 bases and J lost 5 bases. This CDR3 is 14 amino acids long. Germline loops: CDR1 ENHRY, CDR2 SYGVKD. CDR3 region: CAISDFQGGETQYF. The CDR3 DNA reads TGTGCCATCAGTGATTTTCAGGGAGGGGAGACCCAGTACTTC.

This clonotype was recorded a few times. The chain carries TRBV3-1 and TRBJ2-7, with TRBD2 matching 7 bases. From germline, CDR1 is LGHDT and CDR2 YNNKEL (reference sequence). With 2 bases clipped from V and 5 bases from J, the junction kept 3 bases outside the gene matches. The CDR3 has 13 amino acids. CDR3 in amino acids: CASSQMGGHEQYF. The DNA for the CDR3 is TGTGCCAGCAGCCAAATGGGAGGGCACGAGCAGTACTTC.

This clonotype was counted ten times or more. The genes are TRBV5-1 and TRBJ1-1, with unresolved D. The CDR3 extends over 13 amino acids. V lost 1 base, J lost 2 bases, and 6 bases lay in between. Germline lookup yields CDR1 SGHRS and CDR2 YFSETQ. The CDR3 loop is CASSLYINTEAFF. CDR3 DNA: TGCGCCAGCAGCTTGTACATTAACACTGAAGCTTTCTTT.

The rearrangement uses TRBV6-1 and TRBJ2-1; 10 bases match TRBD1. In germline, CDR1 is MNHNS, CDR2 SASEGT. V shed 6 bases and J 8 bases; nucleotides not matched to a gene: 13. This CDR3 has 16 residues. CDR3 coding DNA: TGTGCCAGCAGCAAACAAGCGGGACAGGGGAGGGATGAGCAGTTCTTC. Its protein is CASSKQAGQGRDEQFF.

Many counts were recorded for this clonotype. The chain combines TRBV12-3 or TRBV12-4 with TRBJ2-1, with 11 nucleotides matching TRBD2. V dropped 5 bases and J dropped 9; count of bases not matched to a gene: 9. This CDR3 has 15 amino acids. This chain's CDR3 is CASSPSVAGGIEQFF. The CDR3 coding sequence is TGTGCCAGCAGTCCTAGTGTAGCGGGAGGGATTGAGCAGTTCTTC.

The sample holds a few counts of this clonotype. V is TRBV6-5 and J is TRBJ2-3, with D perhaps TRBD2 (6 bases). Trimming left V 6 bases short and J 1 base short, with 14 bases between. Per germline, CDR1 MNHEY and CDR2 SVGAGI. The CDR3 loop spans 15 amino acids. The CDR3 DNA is TGTGCCAGCAGACCACCGGGACTTGGCACAGATACGCAGTATTTT. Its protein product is CASRPPGLGTDTQYF.

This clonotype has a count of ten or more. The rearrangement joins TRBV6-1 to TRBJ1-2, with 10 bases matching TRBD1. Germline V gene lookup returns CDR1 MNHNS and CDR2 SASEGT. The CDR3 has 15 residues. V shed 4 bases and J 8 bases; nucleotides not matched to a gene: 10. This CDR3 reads CASSGQTGGLGGYTF. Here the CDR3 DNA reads TGTGCCAGCAGTGGACAGACAGGGGGCTTAGGAGGCTACACCTTC.